A selection of T cell receptor beta chains follows, all from one sample in a study of synovial regulatory T cells in juvenile arthritis. Assay used: immunoSEQ multiplex PCR; TCRdb lists only in-frame clones, some missing. The record lists 8,000 to 10,000 clones, of which the ten most abundant hold roughly 0.93%. Sequencing was carried out using Treg cells from blood. These receptors originate from a donor aged 2-30 years with juvenile idiopathic arthritis. Both conserved end residues are part of each CDR3. Size values are once, few and many counts, or a class for expanded clones, and some rows have none.

j_gene: TRBJ1-4; v_gene: TRBV21-1; abundance: -; CDR3aa: CASDFPGRHNEKLFF
j_gene: TRBJ1-2; v_gene: TRBV6-5; abundance: -; CDR3aa: CASSYAPSYGYTF
j_gene: TRBJ2-3; v_gene: TRBV9; abundance: -; CDR3aa: CASSVRTGGSDTQYF
j_gene: TRBJ2-3; v_gene: TRBV18; abundance: -; CDR3aa: CASSPGGADTQYF
j_gene: TRBJ1-1; v_gene: TRBV5-4; abundance: -; CDR3aa: CASSSTPGQGGTEAFF
j_gene: TRBJ1-2; v_gene: TRBV15; abundance: -; CDR3aa: CATSTRDRVYGYTF
j_gene: TRBJ1-3; v_gene: TRBV5-6; abundance: -; CDR3aa: CASSLQGGAGNTIYF
j_gene: TRBJ2-7; v_gene: TRBV4-3; abundance: medium-sized; CDR3aa: CASSQDLGGGKPYEQYF
j_gene: TRBJ2-3; v_gene: TRBV6-1; abundance: -; CDR3aa: CASSGMTSGGTDTQYF
j_gene: TRBJ2-7; v_gene: TRBV18; abundance: -; CDR3aa: CASSDQNVYEQYF
j_gene: TRBJ1-1; v_gene: TRBV19; abundance: -; CDR3aa: CASSIGGPEAFF
j_gene: TRBJ1-2; v_gene: TRBV19; abundance: -; CDR3aa: CASSNSLWDGYGYTF
j_gene: TRBJ1-4; v_gene: TRBV4-2; abundance: -; CDR3aa: CASSAAPRTNEKLFF
j_gene: TRBJ2-1; v_gene: TRBV10-3; abundance: -; CDR3aa: CAITLGQGGEQFF
j_gene: TRBJ2-1; v_gene: TRBV5-1; abundance: -; CDR3aa: CASSYLDDEQFF
j_gene: TRBJ2-7; v_gene: TRBV18; abundance: -; CDR3aa: CASSSGTGFAEQYF
j_gene: TRBJ2-6; v_gene: TRBV6-5; abundance: -; CDR3aa: CASSYTLISGANVLTF
j_gene: TRBJ1-2; v_gene: TRBV19; abundance: -; CDR3aa: CASSDPGTPVNF
j_gene: TRBJ2-7; v_gene: TRBV5-1; abundance: -; CDR3aa: CASSLDISYEQYF
j_gene: TRBJ1-1; v_gene: TRBV28; abundance: -; CDR3aa: CASSLKTGVVVNTEAFF
j_gene: TRBJ2-2; v_gene: TRBV5-1; abundance: -; CDR3aa: CASSAFTGSNTGELFF
j_gene: TRBJ2-7; v_gene: TRBV5-1; abundance: -; CDR3aa: CASSFTGEGEQYF
j_gene: TRBJ2-1; v_gene: TRBV5-1; abundance: -; CDR3aa: CASSLSPAYNEQFF
j_gene: TRBJ1-2; v_gene: TRBV4-2; abundance: -; CDR3aa: CASRRNGGDRESFYGYTF
j_gene: TRBJ2-2; v_gene: TRBV9; abundance: -; CDR3aa: CASSVVSAGELFF
j_gene: TRBJ1-1; v_gene: TRBV9; abundance: -; CDR3aa: CASSVYLVGEAFF
j_gene: TRBJ2-2; v_gene: TRBV4-1; abundance: -; CDR3aa: CASSQYTGELFF
j_gene: TRBJ1-5; v_gene: TRBV4-1; abundance: -; CDR3aa: CASSQEPARAWPQHF
j_gene: TRBJ2-3; v_gene: TRBV5-1; abundance: -; CDR3aa: CASSLGRTSGGVTDTQYF
j_gene: TRBJ1-1; v_gene: TRBV4-1; abundance: medium-sized; CDR3aa: CASSQDLGTYLGGVEAFF
j_gene: TRBJ2-7; v_gene: TRBV7-2; abundance: -; CDR3aa: CASSLARVYEQYF
j_gene: TRBJ2-1; v_gene: TRBV6-6; abundance: -; CDR3aa: CASTTNNEQFF
j_gene: TRBJ1-4; v_gene: TRBV19; abundance: -; CDR3aa: CASSPTGGTNEKLFF
j_gene: TRBJ1-6; v_gene: TRBV18; abundance: -; CDR3aa: CASSPGGDSPLHF
j_gene: TRBJ1-1; v_gene: TRBV7-6; abundance: -; CDR3aa: CASSLALWQGAHTEAFF
j_gene: TRBJ2-7; v_gene: TRBV5-1; abundance: -; CDR3aa: CASSLGPAYEQYF
j_gene: TRBJ2-7; v_gene: TRBV5-4; abundance: -; CDR3aa: CASSPRHGRGYEQYF
j_gene: TRBJ1-2; v_gene: TRBV5-4; abundance: -; CDR3aa: CASSSPTYGYTF
j_gene: TRBJ1-3; v_gene: TRBV18; abundance: medium-sized; CDR3aa: CASSPSPSGNTIYF
j_gene: TRBJ1-1; v_gene: TRBV21-1; abundance: -; CDR3aa: CASSTGTGGAGNTEAFF
j_gene: TRBJ2-4; v_gene: TRBV19; abundance: -; CDR3aa: CASSGQAKNIQYF
j_gene: TRBJ1-6; v_gene: TRBV19; abundance: -; CDR3aa: CASSIWQENSPLHF
j_gene: TRBJ2-7; v_gene: TRBV18; abundance: -; CDR3aa: CASSPGTGSYEQYF